The clone carrying this TCR beta chain was seen only once. Its specificity is unknown. Regarding time point: sample taken at primary tumor resection. The authors sequenced whole RNA from tumor, nontumor lung or frozen PBMC without sorting. The donor population consisted of over 55 patients with untreated, early-stage non-small cell lung cancer. The data stem from a study of spatial heterogeneity in lung cancer. Background on the study: Sequences of the beta chain were consistently detected in greater numbers than alpha-chain sequences. Findings and limits, study-wide: Ubiquitous expanded tumor TCRs appeared in blood more at resection than follow-up.

Each CDR3 protein gets one entry after TCRdb re-called the 5' RACE reads with MiXCR. Here the sample spans about 82,000 distinct CDR3 sequences, approximately 12% being singletons. Deletions cut 5 bases from V and 4 bases from J, with 18 bases between. The CDR3 has 15 amino acids. CDR1 is SGHTA, CDR2 FQGNSA, per germline. The receptor was isolated from a male donor with early-stage non-small cell lung cancer. The input for sequencing was PBMCs, taken at surgery. This chain links TRBV7-2 with TRBJ2-7; D may correspond to TRBD1 or TRBD2 (6 bases each). CDR3 nucleotides: TGTGCCAGCAGCCCTGCGGGACATTTCTTATACGAGCAGTACTTC. Its protein product is CASSPAGHFLYEQYF. Drawing the rest from reference TRBV7-2 and TRBJ2-7, the complete variable domain is GAGVSQSPSNKVTEKGKDVELRCDPISGHTALYWYRQSLGQGLEFLIYFQGNSAPDKSGLPSDRFSAERTGGSVSTLTIQRTQQEDSAVYLCASSPAGHFLYEQYFGPGTRLTVT.